This TCR beta chain was recovered during a study of T cell responses to AZD1222 COVID-19 vaccine. Generated by immunoSEQ multiplex PCR, the TCRdb table keeps only in-frame clones and is missing some. The sample has about 110,000 clones, around nine tenths seen once. Germline V gives CDR1 MGHRA, CDR2 YSYEKL. This CDR3 is 17 amino acids long. After removal of 4 bases from V and 2 bases from J, the junction contained 10 bases not matched to a gene. Sequencing was performed on peripheral blood, taken 28 days after the second AZD1222 dose. The rearrangement uses TRBV4-1 and TRBJ2-3, with TRBD2 matching over 9 bases. This sequence was found in an adult who received the AZD1222 COVID-19 vaccine. The CDR3 DNA reads as TGCGCCAGCAGCCTCCTGACGACTAGCGGCCACACAGATACGCAGTATTTT. Its protein product is CASSLLTTSGHTDTQYF.